These 7 T cell receptor beta chains share one sample of origin, sequenced in a study of T-cell memory formation after mild COVID-19. MiXCR was run by TCRdb on the 5' RACE reads, yielding one entry per CDR3 protein. The repertoire holds 350,000 to 500,000 distinct CDR3 sequences, with roughly 18% as singletons. Material: PBMCs or a T cell subset sorted from them (not recorded which). These TCRs come from a man aged 18 to 29 who had mild COVID-19 (a few samples of this study predate the infection). Cell type and time point are not known.

The chain employs TRBV5-8 and TRBJ2-7, with D unresolved. V lost 0 bases, J lost 2 bases, and 12 bases lay in between. The CDR3 contains 15 residues. Looked up from germline, CDR1 is SGHTS and CDR2 is YDEGEE. CDR3 protein: CASSLGTFGTYEQYV. CDR3 coding DNA: TGTGCCAGCAGCTTGGGTACTTTTGGCACCTACGAGCAGTACGTC.

This clonotype came up many times. The chain is built from TRBV20-1 and TRBJ1-2; the match to TRBD1 covers 7 bases. J gave up 6 bases and V 6 bases, and 7 bases lay outside the gene matches. CDR3 length: 12 amino acids. CDR1 is DFQATT and CDR2 is SNEGSKA in the germline V gene (reference sequence). CDR3 coding DNA: TGCAGTGCGCCGACAGGGACAGATGGCTACACCTTC. This sequence encodes CSAPTGTDGYTF.

The chain joins TRBV6-1 to TRBJ1-2, with D hard to call. The V and J ends lost 1 base and 7 bases respectively, with 10 bases between them. The germline V gene has CDR1 MNHNS and CDR2 SASEGT. The CDR3 has 13 amino acids. This CDR3 reads CASSEEWLSGYTF. CDR3 nucleotide sequence: TGTGCCAGCAGTGAAGAGTGGCTGAGTGGCTACACCTTC.

This clonotype was seen a handful of times. The chain recombines TRBV10-1 with TRBJ1-1; unclear D gene. Per the germline V gene, CDR1 is WNHNN and CDR2 is SYGVQD (reference sequence). There are 13 residues in the CDR3. V lost 4 bases, J lost 1 base, and 7 bases lay in between. CDR3 nucleotide sequence: TGCGCCAGCAGTGGGCAGAGGAACACTGAAGCTTTCTTT. Translation gives CASSGQRNTEAFF.

This chain links TRBV29-1 with TRBJ1-1, with a tentative D call TRBD1 (5 bases). Germline lookup yields CDR1 SQVTM and CDR2 ANQGSEA. V dropped 6 bases and J dropped 1 base, with 9 bases sitting between them. This CDR3 has 12 residues. For the CDR3, the DNA is TGCAGCGTGATTCAGGGGAACACTGAAGCTTTCTTT. This codes for CSVIQGNTEAFF.

The chain couples TRBV20-1 to TRBJ2-3; 11 nucleotides match TRBD1. The CDR3 extends over 14 amino acids. Germline CDR1 DFQATT, CDR2 SNEGSKA (reference sequence). Losses at the gene ends were 5 bases for V and 3 bases for J; bases not matched to a gene: 4. CDR3 sequence reads: CSAGTGGLTDTQYF. The CDR3 region has the DNA TGCAGTGCTGGGACAGGGGGTCTGACAGATACGCAGTATTTT.

This clonotype has more than one count but fewer than ten. The chain recombines TRBV6-2 or TRBV6-3 with TRBJ1-1; a weak D match, TRBD1 (6 bases). Trimming took 6 bases from V and 7 from J, leaving 15 bases between them. Per the germline V gene, CDR1 is MNHEY and CDR2 is SVGEGT. There are 13 residues in the CDR3. CDR3 sequence (DNA): TGTGCCAGCAGCATCAGGGGCAGAGATGAAGCTTTCTTT. It yields the protein CASSIRGRDEAFF.